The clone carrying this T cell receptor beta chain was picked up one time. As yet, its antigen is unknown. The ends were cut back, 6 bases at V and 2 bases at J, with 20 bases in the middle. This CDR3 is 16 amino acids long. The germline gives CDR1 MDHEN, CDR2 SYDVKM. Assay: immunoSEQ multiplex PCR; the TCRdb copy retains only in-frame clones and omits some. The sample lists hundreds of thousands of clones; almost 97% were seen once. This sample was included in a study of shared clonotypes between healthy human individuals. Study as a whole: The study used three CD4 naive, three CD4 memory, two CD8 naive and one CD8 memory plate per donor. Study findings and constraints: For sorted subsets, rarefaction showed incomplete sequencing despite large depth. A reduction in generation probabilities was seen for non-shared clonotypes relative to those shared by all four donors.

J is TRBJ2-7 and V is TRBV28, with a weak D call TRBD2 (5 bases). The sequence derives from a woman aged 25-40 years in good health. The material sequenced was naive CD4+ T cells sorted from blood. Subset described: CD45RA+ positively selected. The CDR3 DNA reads TGTGCCAGCAGCCTCCCCCCCGGAGGCGTCCCCTACGAGCAGTACTTC. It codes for CASSLPPGGVPYEQYF.